Listed below are T cell receptor beta chains from one sample, sequenced in a study of blood T cell repertoires in COVID-19. The table came from immunoSEQ multiplex PCR; TCRdb's copy has only in-frame clones and leaves some out. The repertoire consists of over 350,000 clones, with 75% to 90% occurring once and the leading ten covering about 4.3%. The sequenced material came from peripheral blood. These receptor sequences come from a woman in her 30s with acute or convalescent COVID-19. CDR3s include the opening cysteine and the closing phenylalanine or tryptophan. Fields, in order: J gene, clone size, V gene, D gene, CDR3 protein, CDR3 DNA. The D gene is left open where the match is weak. Size values are once, few and many counts, or a class for expanded clones, and some rows have none.

>TRBJ1-5|-|TRBV6-5|TRBD1
CASGDRGNQPQHF
TGTGCCAGCGGAGACAGGGGCAATCAGCCCCAGCATTTT
>TRBJ2-3|once|TRBV15|TRBD2
CATSSSGGAKRDTQYF
TGTGCCACCAGCAGCAGCGGGGGGGCCAAGAGAGATACGCAGTATTTT
>TRBJ2-1|-|TRBV7-3|-
CASSFGDNEQFF
TGTGCCAGCAGCTTCGGGGACAATGAGCAGTTCTTC
>TRBJ2-5|-|TRBV4-1|-
CASSQEQRGETQYF
TGCGCCAGCAGCCAAGAGCAGCGAGGGGAGACCCAGTACTTC
>TRBJ2-3|-|TRBV1|-
CTSSQGIGEADTQYF
TGCACCAGCAGCCAAGGGATAGGGGAGGCAGATACGCAGTATTTT
>TRBJ1-1|-|TRBV9|-
CASSGPDGQTNTEAFF
TGTGCCAGCAGCGGACCTGACGGACAAACGAACACTGAAGCTTTCTTT
>TRBJ2-7|-|TRBV5-1|-
CASSPDGTPGYEQYF
TGCGCCAGCAGCCCGGACGGGACACCGGGCTACGAGCAGTACTTC
>TRBJ2-7|-|TRBV7-9|-
CASSPRYEQYF
TGTGCCAGCAGCCCCCGCTACGAGCAGTACTTC
>TRBJ1-1|-|TRBV7-8|TRBD1
CASSRPPAGGVSVPEAFF
TGTGCCAGCAGCCGTCCTCCCGCAGGGGGCGTCTCGGTCCCTGAAGCTTTCTTT
>TRBJ2-7|few|TRBV29-1|-
CSVEGAEYSYEQYF
TGCAGCGTTGAGGGAGCGGAGTACTCCTACGAGCAGTACTTC
>TRBJ2-3|-|TRBV18|-
CASSPYSTDTQYF
TGTGCCAGCTCACCCTACAGCACAGATACGCAGTATTTT
>TRBJ1-1|once|TRBV11-2|TRBD1
CASRSTQGAKTEAFF
TGTGCCAGCAGATCGACACAGGGGGCGAAGACTGAAGCTTTCTTT
>TRBJ1-5|-|TRBV28|TRBD1
CASSTDRGPNQPQHF
TGTGCCAGCAGCACCGACAGGGGCCCAAATCAGCCCCAGCATTTT
>TRBJ2-3|-|TRBV19|TRBD1
CASSRRQGGDTQYF
TGTGCCAGTAGTAGACGACAGGGGGGGGATACGCAGTATTTT
>TRBJ1-5|-|TRBV9|TRBD1
CASSPGGGNQPQHF
TGTGCCAGCAGCCCAGGGGGTGGCAATCAGCCCCAGCATTTT
>TRBJ2-5|few|TRBV7-8|-
CASSKEQGLFETQYF
TGTGCCAGCAGCAAGGAACAGGGATTGTTCGAGACCCAGTACTTC
>TRBJ2-7|-|TRBV28|-
CASTLATGGDEQYF
TGTGCCAGCACCCTAGCAACAGGGGGGGACGAGCAGTACTTC
>TRBJ2-1|-|TRBV4-2|-
CASSQERGLNEQFF
TGTGCCAGCAGCCAAGAGCGGGGCCTAAATGAGCAGTTCTTC
>TRBJ1-6|few|TRBV7-2|TRBD1
CASSLSDRAYNSPLHF
TGTGCCAGCAGCTTATCCGACAGGGCTTATAATTCACCCCTCCACTTT
>TRBJ1-3|-|TRBV3-1/TRBV3-2|-
CASSPNSARSGNTIYF
TGTGCCAGCAGCCCGAACTCTGCCCGCTCTGGAAACACCATATATTTT
>TRBJ2-7|-|TRBV5-1|-
CASSSSGAAYEQYF
TGCGCCAGCAGCTCATCAGGGGCGGCCTACGAGCAGTACTTC
>TRBJ2-1|-|TRBV7-8|-
CASSWTVSGEQFF
TGTGCCAGCAGCTGGACAGTCTCCGGTGAGCAGTTCTTC
>TRBJ2-3|-|TRBV2|TRBD2
CASSEWAGGTDTQYF
TGTGCCAGCAGTGAATGGGCGGGGGGCACAGATACGCAGTATTTT
>TRBJ2-3|-|TRBV2|-
CASSTGAPDTQYF
TGTGCCAGCTCTACTGGGGCCCCAGATACGCAGTATTTT
>TRBJ1-1|-|TRBV11-2|-
CASSFNLKLEAFF
TGTGCCAGCAGCTTTAACCTTAAGCTTGAAGCTTTCTTT
>TRBJ1-1|-|TRBV7-8|-
CASSLATSGGPTEAFF
TGTGCCAGCAGCTTAGCGACTAGCGGGGGGCCCACTGAAGCTTTCTTT
>TRBJ1-5|-|TRBV11-2|-
CASSQGGGGQPQHF
TGTGCCAGCAGCCAAGGGGGGGGCGGTCAGCCCCAGCATTTT
>TRBJ1-5|-|TRBV16|-
CASSQLGRFWDHSNQPQHF
TGTGCCAGCAGCCAATTAGGGAGGTTTTGGGACCATAGCAATCAGCCCCAGCATTTT
>TRBJ2-1|-|TRBV11-2|-
CASSRFFLTGGPTDEQFF
TGTGCCAGCAGTCGTTTTTTTTTGACGGGGGGCCCTACGGATGAGCAGTTCTTC
>TRBJ1-1|-|TRBV14|TRBD1
CASSRQGWTEAFF
TGTGCCAGCAGCAGACAGGGCTGGACTGAAGCTTTCTTT
>TRBJ1-6|few|TRBV19|-
CASSTGDNSPLHF
TGTGCCAGTAGTACGGGAGATAATTCACCCCTCCACTTT